This TCR beta chain is from a study of shared clonotypes between healthy human individuals. Positive CCR7 selection of CD45RO-negative cells yielded the naive CD8 cells, and terminally differentiated effector memory CD45RA+ cells were excluded. Authors' analysis steps: ImmunoSEQ junction-only sequences lacked quality scores, so their filtering differed. Libraries were prepared by immunoSEQ multiplex PCR; TCRdb keeps only in-frame clonotypes and omits some of them. The DNA was the basis for D and trimming; V, J and clone size are from that table. The data contain roughly 2.1 million clones, around 93% of them singletons. General study points: Limited genetic and exposure-history diversity came from having few donors. Large sequencing depth failed to make sorted-subset sequencing complete, rarefaction showed.

V was clipped by 2 bases and J by 0 bases, with 4 bases between them. This CDR3 is 13 amino acids long. The V gene's germline CDR1 is MNHEY and CDR2 SMNVEV (reference sequence). Remarks on this clone: No antigen is known for it. This same CDR3 is encoded by further DNA sequences in the sample.

The receptor was isolated from a man aged 18 to 35 in good health. Some clones in this sample may be carry-over from other donors' samples. Sequencing used naive CD8+ T cells from PBMCs. V gene TRBV27 combines with J gene TRBJ1-1; D gene uncertain. In nucleotides, the CDR3 is TGTGCCAGCAGTTTAAGCATGAACACTGAAGCTTTCTTT. It translates to CASSLSMNTEAFF.